This TCR beta chain originates from a study of T-cell memory formation after mild COVID-19. TCRdb re-called the 5' RACE reads through MiXCR, storing one row per CDR3 protein. The table includes over 55,000 distinct CDR3 sequences, more than 10% detected once. Many counts were recorded for this clonotype. The CDR3 consists of 14 residues. V gave up 2 bases and J gave up 10 bases; unmatched junction bases: 4. Per the germline V gene, CDR1 is MNHEY and CDR2 is SVGAGI. The sample consisted of PBMCs or a T cell subset sorted from them (not recorded which). The clonotype was recovered from a man younger than 35 who had mild COVID-19 (a few samples of this study predate the infection). Cell type and time point are not known. The J gene is TRBJ1-6, the V gene TRBV6-5; 8 nucleotides line up with TRBD1. The CDR3 spells CASSYAQGVSPLHF. CDR3 nucleotide sequence: TGTGCCAGCAGTTACGCACAGGGGGTCTCACCCCTCCACTTT.